The next 11 T cell receptor beta chains were all read from a single sample in a study of blood T cell repertoires in COVID-19. The table came from immunoSEQ multiplex PCR; TCRdb's copy has only in-frame clones and leaves some out. The sample has approximately 220,000 clones, around nine tenths seen once. The material sequenced was PBMCs or T cells enriched from blood (not recorded which). Source of these receptors: a woman aged 30 to 39 with acute COVID-19.

The V and J genes are TRBV7-9 and TRBJ2-7; perhaps TRBD1 as D (6 bases). V was cut by 5 bases and J by 3 bases, with 17 bases left in between. CDR3 length: 15 residues. CDR1 and CDR2 from the germline V gene are SEHNR and FQNEAQ (reference sequence). CDR3 DNA sequence: TGTGCCAGCAGCAGAAAAGGACAGAAAAACTACGAGCAGTACTTC. This codes for CASSRKGQKNYEQYF.

The chain is built from TRBV3-1 (or the pseudogene TRBV3-2) and TRBJ2-5, with D possibly TRBD2 on 6 matching bases. Germline CDR1 reads LGHDT; CDR2 reads YNNKEL (reference sequence). V gave up 0 bases and J gave up 8 bases, with 16 bases separating them. This CDR3 has 15 amino acids. CDR3 sequence (DNA): TGTGCCAGCAGCCAAGAGCCCCGACTAGAGGAAACCCAGTACTTC. It specifies CASSQEPRLEETQYF.

The V and J genes are TRBV24-1 and TRBJ2-1, with 10 positions matching TRBD1. The CDR3 runs to 16 residues. In germline, CDR1 is KGHDR, CDR2 SFDVKD. Trimming cost V 4 bases and J 7 bases; bases outside gene matches: 9. CDR3 protein: CATSELGTGASNEQFF. CDR3 coding DNA: TGTGCCACCAGTGAACTCGGGACAGGGGCCTCAAATGAGCAGTTCTTC.

This clone was observed a single time. The rearrangement links TRBV4-1 to TRBJ1-2, with no clear D. The CDR3 runs to 15 residues. Trimming stripped 0 bases from V and 8 bases from J, with 16 bases between. Germline V gives CDR1 MGHRA, CDR2 YSYEKL. The CDR3 reads CASSQDLTVWRGYTF. The CDR3, as DNA: TGCGCCAGCAGCCAAGATCTAACAGTATGGCGAGGCTACACCTTC.

This clone was detected once. The chain employs TRBV29-1 and TRBJ2-5; D call uncertain. The ends were cut back, 5 bases at V and 2 bases at J, with 12 bases in the middle. CDR1 and CDR2 from the germline V gene are SQVTM and ANQGSEA. The CDR3 spans 13 residues. CDR3 loop: CSVSETLQETQYF. DNA for the CDR3: TGCAGCGTTAGCGAAACGTTACAAGAGACCCAGTACTTC.

The chain joins TRBV7-8 to TRBJ1-2, with 8 bases lining up with TRBD1. Looked up from germline, CDR1 is SGHVS and CDR2 is FQNEAQ. This CDR3 spans 14 amino acids. V dropped 7 bases and J dropped 4; count of bases not matched to a gene: 8. CDR3 amino acids: CASKAGTGVYGYTF. CDR3 DNA: TGTGCCAGCAAGGCCGGGACAGGAGTCTATGGCTACACCTTC. Variable domain in full (rest from reference TRBV7-8 and TRBJ1-2): GAGVSQSPRYKVAKRGQDVALRCDPISGHVSLFWYQQALGQGPEFLTYFQNEAQLDKSGLPSDRFFAERPEGSVSTLKIQRTQQEDSAVYLCASKAGTGVYGYTFGSGTRLTVV.

The V gene is TRBV6-4, the J gene TRBJ2-1; 11 nucleotides match TRBD2. The V gene's germline CDR1 is MRHNA and CDR2 SNTAGT. Losses at the gene ends were 2 bases for V and 8 bases for J; bases not matched to a gene: 5. The CDR3 runs 15 residues. The CDR3 protein is CASSDHLAGGYEQFF. The CDR3 DNA sequence: TGTGCCAGCAGTGACCATCTAGCGGGGGGCTATGAGCAGTTCTTC.

This sequence joins TRBV3-1 (or the pseudogene TRBV3-2) and TRBJ2-7; D is possibly TRBD2 (7 bases). Germline-derived CDR1 and CDR2 are LGHDT and YNNKEL (reference sequence). The CDR3 runs to 15 residues. V lost 3 bases and J 7 bases, leaving 19 bases between the germline ends. CDR3 amino acids: CASSQLAGAGVEQYF. The CDR3 DNA reads as TGTGCCAGCAGCCAGCTTGCGGGGGCTGGAGTTGAGCAGTACTTC.

This chain joins TRBV6-6 and TRBJ1-2; D not certain. The germline V gene has CDR1 MNHNY and CDR2 SVGAGI (reference sequence). Trimming stripped 6 bases from V and 1 base from J, with 18 bases between. This CDR3 is 16 amino acids long. This chain's CDR3 is CASSQPNLPNNYGYTF. As DNA, the CDR3 is TGTGCCAGCAGCCAACCTAACCTGCCCAATAACTATGGCTACACCTTC.

This rearrangement joins TRBV24-1 to TRBJ2-5; TRBD1 matches at 8 bases. This CDR3 has 17 residues. Germline lookup yields CDR1 KGHDR and CDR2 SFDVKD. V lost 4 bases, J lost 3 bases, and 12 bases stayed unmatched. The CDR3 loop reads CATSDPDSGGWEETQYF. In DNA form, the CDR3 reads TGTGCCACCAGTGACCCTGACTCAGGGGGCTGGGAAGAGACCCAGTACTTC.

The chain joins TRBV19 to TRBJ2-5; no reliable D call. Germline V CDR1 and CDR2: LNHDA, SQIVND (reference sequence). The CDR3 is 14 residues long. V was clipped by 1 base and J by 2 bases, with 8 bases between them. The CDR3 DNA sequence: TGTGCCAGTAGTATAGTCGAGAGACAAGAGACCCAGTACTTC. Protein sequence: CASSIVERQETQYF.